The 27 T cell receptor beta chains below were found in one sample sequenced in a study of cytomegalovirus exposure and HLA in healthy donors. Primers: 60 Vbeta forward and 13 Jbeta reverse. Clones were read by immunoSEQ multiplex PCR, and TCRdb kept only the in-frame ones, dropping some. The sample contains 220,000 or so clones, 75% to 85% of which appear only once. The sequencing sample was made of PBMCs. All receptors derive from a woman aged 40 to 50 in good health and CMV-seronegative.

On this clone: One junction end does not reproduce the germline sequence, and a read error may be involved. This chain connects TRBV7-9 to TRBJ1-5, with TRBD1 matching 7 bases. CDR1 is SEHNR, CDR2 FQNEAQ, per germline (reference sequence). The CDR3 has 12 amino acids. CDR3 coding DNA: TGTTCCAGTTCGGGACAGAATCAGCCCCAGCATTTT. Amino acids: CSSSGQNQPQHF.

The chain couples TRBV7-2 to TRBJ1-2, with D possibly matching TRBD1 (6 bases). Between the trimmed V and J ends, which lost 7 bases and 3 bases, there was a span of 9 bases. The CDR3 extends over 12 amino acids. The germline V gene has CDR1 SGHTA and CDR2 FQGNSA. DNA of the CDR3: TGTGCCAGCACAGCAGGGGACTATGGCTACACCTTC. Protein product: CASTAGDYGYTF.

V usage is TRBV4-1 and J usage is TRBJ2-5; 12 bases line up with TRBD2. The CDR3 is made up of 18 amino acids. Germline V gene data show CDR1 as MGHRA and CDR2 as YSYEKL. J lost 2 bases, V lost 0 bases, and 7 bases had no gene match. CDR3 coding DNA: TGCGCCAGCAGCCAAGATAAACTAGCGGGAGGAACACAAGAGACCCAGTACTTC. This translates into CASSQDKLAGGTQETQYF.

The chain combines TRBV9 with TRBJ2-2; D is uncertain. Germline lookup yields CDR1 SGDLS and CDR2 YYNGEE. V lost 0 bases and J lost 1, with 7 bases in between. This CDR3 spans 15 amino acids. The CDR3 sequence is CASSVGLGNTGELFF. CDR3 nucleotides: TGTGCCAGCAGCGTAGGTCTAGGGAACACCGGGGAGCTGTTTTTT.

This rearrangement joins TRBV27 to TRBJ2-1, with 7 bases identical to TRBD2. Losses at the gene ends were 0 bases for V and 7 bases for J; bases not matched to a gene: 9. Germline-derived CDR1 and CDR2 are MNHEY and SMNVEV (reference sequence). The length of the CDR3 is 16 residues. CDR3 residues: CASSLSGGGPVNEQFF. For the CDR3, the DNA is TGTGCCAGCAGTTTATCTGGGGGAGGGCCTGTGAATGAGCAGTTCTTC.

About this clone: A junction end diverges from the germline sequence, so it may reflect a read error. This specimen includes other DNA sequences encoding the same CDR3. This chain uses TRBV19 with TRBJ1-1; TRBD1 is a possible D gene (5 bases). The germline gives CDR1 LNHDA, CDR2 SQIVND (reference sequence). The CDR3 sequence is 15 residues long. The CDR3 spells CASSIVGGEGTEAFF. CDR3 in DNA: TGTGCCAGTAGCATAGTTGGGGGGGAAGGCACTGAAGCTTTCTTT.

V usage is TRBV6-6 and J usage is TRBJ1-4; tentative D call: TRBD1 (6 bases). The CDR3 has 11 residues. V lost 5 bases and J 15 bases, leaving 13 bases between the germline ends. CDR1 is MNHNY and CDR2 is SVGAGI in the germline V gene (reference sequence). CDR3 loop: CASSNGQRLFF. CDR3 in DNA: TGTGCCAGCAGTAACGGACAGCGCTTGTTTTTT.

The chain combines TRBV6-1 with TRBJ2-7, with 7 positions matching TRBD1. The CDR3 runs 15 residues. CDR1 and CDR2 from the germline V gene are MNHNS and SASEGT. V was pared by 6 bases and J by 3 bases, with 11 bases of the junction left unmatched. CDR3 residues: CASSERPGQNYEQYF. CDR3 sequence (DNA): TGTGCCAGCAGCGAGCGTCCGGGACAGAACTACGAGCAGTACTTC.

Only a few counts were recorded for this clone. The chain has TRBV6-1 and TRBJ2-5, with no clear D. This CDR3 region has 15 residues. V was shortened by 1 base and J by 0 bases, with 9 bases between the two germline ends. Germline loops: CDR1 MNHNS, CDR2 SASEGT. The CDR3 nucleotides are TGTGCCAGCAGTGAAGGTTCTGGCTACCAAGAGACCCAGTACTTC. It encodes CASSEGSGYQETQYF.

This CDR3 reads CASSVVGGPYEQYF. In DNA form, the CDR3 reads TGTGCCAGCAGCGTAGTCGGGGGACCCTACGAGCAGTACTTC. The chain couples TRBV9 to TRBJ2-7; TRBD2 might be the D (6 bases). Per germline, CDR1 SGDLS and CDR2 YYNGEE. The length of the CDR3 is 14 residues. The V gene lost 0 bases and the J gene lost 2 bases, with 9 bases spanning the gap. The full variable domain, with the rest looked up from reference TRBV9 and TRBJ2-7, is DSGVTQTPKHLITATGQRVTLRCSPRSGDLSVYWYQQSLDQGLQFLIQYYNGEERAKGNILERFSAQQFPDLHSELNLSSLELGDSALYFCASSVVGGPYEQYFGPGTRLTVT.

The V gene is TRBV28, the J gene TRBJ2-7, with 8 nucleotides matching TRBD2. CDR1 is MDHEN and CDR2 is SYDVKM in the germline V gene. Trimming removed 8 bases from V and 3 bases from J; junction bases left unmatched: 12. CDR3 size: 15 residues. CDR3 region: CASRLTSGSLYEQYF. The CDR3 DNA is TGTGCCAGCCGTCTCACTAGCGGCAGTCTCTACGAGCAGTACTTC.

V and J are TRBV7-9 and TRBJ2-1; D is unclear. V was trimmed by 5 bases and J by 0 bases, leaving 14 bases between them. Germline CDR1 SEHNR, CDR2 FQNEAQ (reference sequence). This CDR3 comprises 16 residues. DNA for the CDR3: TGTGCCAGCAGCCACGAAACACGCCCCTCCTACAATGAGCAGTTCTTC. Amino acid sequence: CASSHETRPSYNEQFF.

This sequence joins TRBV9 and TRBJ2-7; 13 bases fit TRBD2. This CDR3 comprises 16 residues. The junction had 7 bases not matched to a gene; V was cut back by 4 bases and J by 3 bases. Germline CDR1 and CDR2: SGDLS and YYNGEE. The CDR3 here is CASSPRTSGSVYEQYF. CDR3 nucleotide sequence: TGTGCCAGCAGCCCACGGACTAGCGGGAGTGTCTACGAGCAGTACTTC.

The chain employs TRBV19 and TRBJ2-7; 14 bases line up with TRBD2. Trimming took 5 bases from V and 3 from J; bases not matched to a gene: 6. Germline V gene data show CDR1 as LNHDA and CDR2 as SQIVND (reference sequence). The CDR3 runs 16 residues. The CDR3 here is CASSSWGTSGSYEQYF. The CDR3 DNA is TGTGCCAGTAGTTCTTGGGGGACTAGCGGGAGCTACGAGCAGTACTTC.

In this sample, this clone turned up once. The chain carries TRBV19 and TRBJ1-2; perhaps TRBD1 as D (6 bases). Germline V lookup: CDR1 LNHDA, CDR2 SQIVND (reference sequence). Trimming pared 6 bases from V and 12 bases from J, leaving 23 bases between. The CDR3 has 14 residues. The CDR3 coding sequence is TGTGCCAGTAGGACCGGGACACAGGTCCGTGTGGACACCTTC. As protein: CASRTGTQVRVDTF.

About this clone: Within the sample, other DNA sequences also encode this same CDR3. For the CDR3, the DNA is TGCAGCGTTGTGGGGATGGGGGGGCCGGCCTACGAGCAGTACTTC. The encoded protein is CSVVGMGGPAYEQYF. The chain uses TRBV29-1 and TRBJ2-7, with D tentatively TRBD2 (7 bases). Germline V CDR1 and CDR2: SQVTM, ANQGSEA. V lost 4 bases and J lost 2, with 18 bases in between. The CDR3 loop spans 15 amino acids.

This chain joins TRBV7-2 and TRBJ2-7, with 7 nucleotides matching TRBD1. The CDR3 spans 13 residues. CDR1 is SGHTA, CDR2 FQGNSA, per germline. The ends lost 3 bases at V and 5 bases at J; junction bases unmatched: 4. DNA for the CDR3: TGTGCCAGCAGCTTCAGGGGGTCGGACGAGCAGTACTTC. Residues: CASSFRGSDEQYF.

The J gene is TRBJ1-6, the V gene TRBV27; no definite D call. The germline V gene encodes CDR1 MNHEY and CDR2 SMNVEV (reference sequence). This CDR3 region has 15 residues. The V and J ends lost 3 bases and 0 bases respectively, with 6 bases between them. CDR3 coding DNA: TGTGCCAGCAGTTTTGGGAGCTCCTATAATTCACCCCTCCACTTT. It specifies CASSFGSSYNSPLHF.

This clone came up once. The rearrangement uses TRBV7-3 and TRBJ1-1; D is ambiguous. Trimming removed 3 bases at V and 1 base at J, with 9 bases between. The CDR3 has 14 residues. Germline lookup yields CDR1 SGHTA and CDR2 FQGTGA. The CDR3 DNA sequence: TGTGCCAGCAGCTTGGCAGGCCGGAACACTGAAGCTTTCTTT. This sequence encodes CASSLAGRNTEAFF. Looking up the rest from reference TRBV7-3 and TRBJ1-1 gives the full variable domain: GAGVSQTPSNKVTEKGKYVELRCDPISGHTALYWYRQSLGQGPEFLIYFQGTGAADDSGLPNDRFFAVRPEGSVSTLKIQRTERGDSAVYLCASSLAGRNTEAFFGQGTRLTVV.

For the CDR3, the DNA is TGCAGTGCTAGAGATGTAGGGACTATATATTTT. Translation: CSARDVGTIYF. The V gene is TRBV20-1, the J gene TRBJ1-3; possible D gene TRBD1, 5 bases. CDR1 and CDR2 from the germline V gene are DFQATT and SNEGSKA (reference sequence). V lost 0 bases and J lost 13, with 10 bases in between. The CDR3 is made up of 11 amino acids.

This chain uses TRBV30 with TRBJ2-3; TRBD2 matches 9 bases. This CDR3 spans 15 amino acids. Germline loops: CDR1 GTSNPN, CDR2 SVGIG (reference sequence). The ends lost 0 bases at V and 6 bases at J; junction bases unmatched: 7. CDR3 in amino acids: CAWSVQAGGWDTQYF. In DNA form, the CDR3 reads TGTGCCTGGAGTGTACAGGCGGGAGGGTGGGATACGCAGTATTTT.

The chain recombines TRBV7-9 with TRBJ1-2, with D possibly TRBD1 on 6 matching bases. CDR3 length: 14 amino acids. Deletions cut 4 bases from V and 4 bases from J, with 13 bases between. The germline V gene has CDR1 SEHNR and CDR2 FQNEAQ (reference sequence). In DNA, the CDR3 is TGTGCCAGCAGCTCTACGACAGGAGTCTATGGCTACACCTTC. Protein: CASSSTTGVYGYTF.

The rearrangement joins TRBV29-1 to TRBJ2-2; D perhaps matches TRBD2 (6 bases). Germline-derived CDR1 and CDR2 are SQVTM and ANQGSEA. V was shortened by 7 bases and J by 3 bases, with 12 bases between the two germline ends. This CDR3 has 13 amino acids. The CDR3 is CSASGTYTGELFF. The CDR3 DNA reads as TGCAGCGCTTCCGGGACTTACACCGGGGAGCTGTTTTTT.

The genes are TRBV6-6 and TRBJ1-3; D uncertain. The germline V and J ends were trimmed by 2 bases and 8 bases, with 13 bases remaining between them. This CDR3 is built from 14 residues. Germline V gene sequence: CDR1 MNHNY, CDR2 SVGAGI (reference sequence). CDR3 DNA sequence: TGTGCCAGCAGTTACGCGGGAAATTGGGACACCATATATTTT. Its protein is CASSYAGNWDTIYF.

The chain uses TRBV19 and TRBJ1-5; 7 nucleotides line up with TRBD1. This CDR3 has 15 amino acids. Germline V gene data show CDR1 as LNHDA and CDR2 as SQIVND (reference sequence). V was clipped by 2 bases and J by 5 bases; unmatched bases: 6. CDR3 sequence reads: CASSINDRVYQPQHF. The DNA of the CDR3 is TGTGCCAGTAGTATAAACGACAGGGTATATCAGCCCCAGCATTTT.

This chain joins TRBV27 and TRBJ1-5; tentative D call: TRBD1 (5 bases). Trimming shortened V by 4 bases and J by 4 bases, and 17 bases separated the two germline ends. CDR3 length: 16 residues. The germline gives CDR1 MNHEY, CDR2 SMNVEV (reference sequence). The CDR3 reads CASSSFRGSMNQPQHF. CDR3 bases: TGTGCCAGCAGTTCATTTAGGGGTTCCATGAATCAGCCCCAGCATTTT.

This clone was detected a few times. V gene TRBV28 combines with J gene TRBJ1-5; 11 bases match TRBD1. CDR3 length: 15 residues. Trimming cost V 6 bases and J 7 bases; bases outside gene matches: 8. Germline CDR1 MDHEN, CDR2 SYDVKM. The CDR3 DNA sequence: TGTGCCAGCAGATACGGACAGGGGGCGGGCCAGCCCCAGCATTTT. Translated, it gives CASRYGQGAGQPQHF.